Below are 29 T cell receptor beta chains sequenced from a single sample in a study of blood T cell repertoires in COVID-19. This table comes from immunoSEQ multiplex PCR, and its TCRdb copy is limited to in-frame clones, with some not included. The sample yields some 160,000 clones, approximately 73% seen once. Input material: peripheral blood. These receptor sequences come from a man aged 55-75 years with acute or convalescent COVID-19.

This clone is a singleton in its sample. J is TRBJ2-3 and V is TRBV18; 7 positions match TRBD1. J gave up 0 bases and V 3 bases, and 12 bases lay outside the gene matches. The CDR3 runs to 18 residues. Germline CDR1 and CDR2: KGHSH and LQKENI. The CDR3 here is CASSPNNPGTVSTDTQYF. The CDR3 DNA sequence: TGTGCCAGCTCACCTAACAACCCCGGGACAGTAAGCACAGATACGCAGTATTTT.

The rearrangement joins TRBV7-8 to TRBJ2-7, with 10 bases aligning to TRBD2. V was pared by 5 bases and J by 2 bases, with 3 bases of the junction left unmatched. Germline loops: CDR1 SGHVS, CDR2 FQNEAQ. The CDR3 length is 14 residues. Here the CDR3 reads CASSGLAAPYEQYF. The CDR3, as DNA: TGTGCCAGCAGCGGACTAGCGGCCCCCTACGAGCAGTACTTC.

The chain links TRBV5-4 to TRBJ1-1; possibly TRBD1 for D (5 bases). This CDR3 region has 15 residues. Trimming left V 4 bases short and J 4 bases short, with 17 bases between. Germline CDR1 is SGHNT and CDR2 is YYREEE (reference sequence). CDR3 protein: CASSPLPTVRTEAFF. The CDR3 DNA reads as TGTGCCAGCAGCCCCCTTCCGACAGTACGCACTGAAGCTTTCTTT.

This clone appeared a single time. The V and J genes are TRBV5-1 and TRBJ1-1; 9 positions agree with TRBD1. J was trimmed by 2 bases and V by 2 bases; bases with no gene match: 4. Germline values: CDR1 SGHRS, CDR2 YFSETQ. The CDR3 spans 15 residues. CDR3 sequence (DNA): TGCGCCAGCAGCTTCGGGACAGGGTATAACACTGAAGCTTTCTTT. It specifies CASSFGTGYNTEAFF.

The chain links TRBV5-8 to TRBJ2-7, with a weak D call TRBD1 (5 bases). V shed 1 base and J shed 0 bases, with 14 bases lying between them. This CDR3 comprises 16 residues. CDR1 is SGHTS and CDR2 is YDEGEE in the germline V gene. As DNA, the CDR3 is TGTGCCAGCAGCTTGTTCAACAGGCTGAGCTCCTACGAGCAGTACTTC. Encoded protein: CASSLFNRLSSYEQYF. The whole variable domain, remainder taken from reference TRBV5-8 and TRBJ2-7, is EAGVTQSPTHLIKTRGQQATLRCSPISGHTSVYWYQQALGLGLQFLLWYDEGEERNRGNFPPRFSGRQFPNYSSELNVNALELEDSALYLCASSLFNRLSSYEQYFGPGTRLTVT.

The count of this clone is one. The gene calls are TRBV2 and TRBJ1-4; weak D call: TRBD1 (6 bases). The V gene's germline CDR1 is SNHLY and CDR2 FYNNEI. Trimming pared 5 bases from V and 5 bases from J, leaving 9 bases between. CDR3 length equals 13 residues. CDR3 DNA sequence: TGTGCCAGCAGTTCACAGGGAAATGAAAAACTGTTTTTT. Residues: CASSSQGNEKLFF.

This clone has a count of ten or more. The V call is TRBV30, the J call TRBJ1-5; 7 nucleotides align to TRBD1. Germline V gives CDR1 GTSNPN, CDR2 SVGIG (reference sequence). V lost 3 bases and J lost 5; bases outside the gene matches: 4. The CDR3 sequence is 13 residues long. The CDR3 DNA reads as TGTGCCTGGAGGCCTACAGGGGATCAGCCCCAGCATTTT. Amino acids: CAWRPTGDQPQHF.

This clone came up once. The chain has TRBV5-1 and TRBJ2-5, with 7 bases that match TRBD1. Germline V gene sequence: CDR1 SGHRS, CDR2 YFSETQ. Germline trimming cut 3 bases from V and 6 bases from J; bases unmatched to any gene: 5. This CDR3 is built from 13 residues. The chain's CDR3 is CASSSTGSKTQYF. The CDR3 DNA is TGCGCCAGCAGCTCGACAGGGTCGAAGACCCAGTACTTC. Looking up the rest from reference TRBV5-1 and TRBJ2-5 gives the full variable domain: KAGVTQTPRYLIKTRGQQVTLSCSPISGHRSVSWYQQTPGQGLQFLFEYFSETQRNKGNFPGRFSGRQFSNSRSEMNVSTLELGDSALYLCASSSTGSKTQYFGPGTRLLVL.

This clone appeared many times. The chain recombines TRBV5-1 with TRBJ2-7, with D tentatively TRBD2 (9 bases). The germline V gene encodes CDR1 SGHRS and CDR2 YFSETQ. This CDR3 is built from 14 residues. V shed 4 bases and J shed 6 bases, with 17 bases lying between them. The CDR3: CASSQGAGGGEQYF. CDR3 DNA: TGCGCCAGCAGCCAGGGGGCGGGAGGGGGCGAGCAGTACTTC.

CDR3 sequence: CASSYQGRGLEKLFF. Written as DNA, the CDR3 is TGTGCCAGCAGTTACCAGGGCAGGGGGCTTGAAAAACTGTTTTTT. The chain uses TRBV6-5 and TRBJ1-4, with TRBD1 identical over 8 bases. The CDR3 has 15 residues. Per the germline V gene, CDR1 is MNHEY and CDR2 is SVGAGI. Trimming removed 2 bases from V and 7 bases from J; junction bases left unmatched: 6.

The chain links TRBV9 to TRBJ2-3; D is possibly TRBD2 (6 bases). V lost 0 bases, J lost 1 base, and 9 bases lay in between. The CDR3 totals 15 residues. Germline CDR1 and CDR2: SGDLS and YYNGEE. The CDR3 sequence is CASSVVWGGTDTQYF. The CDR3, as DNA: TGTGCCAGCAGCGTAGTGTGGGGGGGCACAGATACGCAGTATTTT.

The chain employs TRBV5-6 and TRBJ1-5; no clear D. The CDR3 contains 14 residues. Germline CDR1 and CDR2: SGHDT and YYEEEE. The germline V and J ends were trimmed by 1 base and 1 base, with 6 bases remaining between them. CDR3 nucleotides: TGTGCCAGCAGCTTGATTTCAAGCAATCAGCCCCAGCATTTT. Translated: CASSLISSNQPQHF.

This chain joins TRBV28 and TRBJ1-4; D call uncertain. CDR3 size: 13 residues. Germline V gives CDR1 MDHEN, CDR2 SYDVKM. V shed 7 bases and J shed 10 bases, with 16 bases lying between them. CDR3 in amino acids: CASTSIRTVKLFF. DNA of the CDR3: TGTGCCAGCACCTCCATTCGAACGGTAAAACTGTTTTTT.

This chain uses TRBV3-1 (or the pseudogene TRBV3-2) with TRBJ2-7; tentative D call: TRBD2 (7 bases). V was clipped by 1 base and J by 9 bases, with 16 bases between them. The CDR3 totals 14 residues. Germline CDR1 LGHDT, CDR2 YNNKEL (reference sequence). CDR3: CASSQGAGATVQYF. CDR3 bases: TGTGCCAGCAGCCAAGGGGCGGGGGCTACGGTGCAGTACTTC.

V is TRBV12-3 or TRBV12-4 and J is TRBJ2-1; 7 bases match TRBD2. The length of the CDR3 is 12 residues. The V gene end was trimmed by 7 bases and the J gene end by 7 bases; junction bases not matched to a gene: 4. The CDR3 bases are TGTGCCAGCACTACGGGGGGAAATGAGCAGTTCTTC. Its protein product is CASTTGGNEQFF.

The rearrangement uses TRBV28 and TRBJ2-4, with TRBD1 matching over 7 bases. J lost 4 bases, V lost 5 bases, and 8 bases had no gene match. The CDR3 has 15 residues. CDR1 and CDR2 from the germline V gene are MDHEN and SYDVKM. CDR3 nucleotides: TGTGCCAGCAGTGAAACAGGGGTATTAAAAAACATTCAGTACTTC. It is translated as CASSETGVLKNIQYF.

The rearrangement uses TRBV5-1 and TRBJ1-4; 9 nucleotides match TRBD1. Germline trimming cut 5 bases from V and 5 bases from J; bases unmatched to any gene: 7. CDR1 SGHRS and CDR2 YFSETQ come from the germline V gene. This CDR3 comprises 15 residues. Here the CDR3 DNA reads TGCGCCAGCAGGTTCACAGGGGGCGGGAATGAAAAACTGTTTTTT. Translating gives CASRFTGGGNEKLFF.

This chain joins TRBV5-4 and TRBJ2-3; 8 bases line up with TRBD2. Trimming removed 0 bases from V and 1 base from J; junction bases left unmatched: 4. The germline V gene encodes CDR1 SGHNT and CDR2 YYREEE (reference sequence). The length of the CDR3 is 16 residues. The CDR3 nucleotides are TGTGCCAGCAGCTTGGCCGGGAGGGGCGGCACAGATACGCAGTATTTT. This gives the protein CASSLAGRGGTDTQYF.

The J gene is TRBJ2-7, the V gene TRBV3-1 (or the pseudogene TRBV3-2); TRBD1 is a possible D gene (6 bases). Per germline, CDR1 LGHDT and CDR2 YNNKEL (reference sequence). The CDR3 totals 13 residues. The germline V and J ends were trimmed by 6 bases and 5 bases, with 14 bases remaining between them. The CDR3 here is CASRHLGTNEQYF. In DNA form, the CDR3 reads TGTGCCAGCAGACACCTAGGGACAAACGAGCAGTACTTC.

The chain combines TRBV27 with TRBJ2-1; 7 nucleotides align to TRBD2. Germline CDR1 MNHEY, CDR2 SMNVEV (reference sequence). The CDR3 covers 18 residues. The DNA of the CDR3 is TGTGCTTGGGGCTCCGGGGAGGGTAGGCATACCTCCTACAATGAGCAGTTCTTC. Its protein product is CAWGSGEGRHTSYNEQFF.

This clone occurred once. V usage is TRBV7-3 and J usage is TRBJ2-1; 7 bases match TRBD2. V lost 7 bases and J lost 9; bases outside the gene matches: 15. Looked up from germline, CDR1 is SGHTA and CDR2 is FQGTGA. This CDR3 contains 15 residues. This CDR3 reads CASTRPGFSGGEQFF. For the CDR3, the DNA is TGTGCCAGCACTCGACCAGGGTTTTCGGGGGGTGAGCAGTTCTTC.

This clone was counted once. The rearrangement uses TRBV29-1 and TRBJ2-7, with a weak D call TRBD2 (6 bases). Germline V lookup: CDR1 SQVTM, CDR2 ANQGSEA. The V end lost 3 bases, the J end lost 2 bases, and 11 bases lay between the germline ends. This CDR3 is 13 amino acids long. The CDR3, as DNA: TGCAGCGTTGAGGGAGGACCTCCCTACGAGCAGTACTTC. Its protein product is CSVEGGPPYEQYF.

The CDR3 here is CAWRTGLAGVDTQYF. The CDR3 DNA is TGTGCCTGGAGGACGGGACTAGCGGGAGTAGATACGCAGTATTTT. The chain is built from TRBV30 and TRBJ2-3, with 14 bases matching TRBD2. Per the germline V gene, CDR1 is GTSNPN and CDR2 is SVGIG (reference sequence). Trimming cost V 3 bases and J 5 bases; bases outside gene matches: 4. This CDR3 comprises 15 residues.

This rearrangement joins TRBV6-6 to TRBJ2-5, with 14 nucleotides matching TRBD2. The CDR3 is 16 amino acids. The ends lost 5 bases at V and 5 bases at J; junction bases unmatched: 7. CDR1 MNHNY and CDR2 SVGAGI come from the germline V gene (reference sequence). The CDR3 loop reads CASSRLAGGLRETQYF. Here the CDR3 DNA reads TGTGCCAGCAGTCGACTAGCGGGAGGGTTGCGTGAGACCCAGTACTTC.

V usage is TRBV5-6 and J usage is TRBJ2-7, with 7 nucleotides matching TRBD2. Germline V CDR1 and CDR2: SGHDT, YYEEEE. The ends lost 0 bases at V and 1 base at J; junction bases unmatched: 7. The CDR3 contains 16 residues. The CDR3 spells CASSLVLASGSYEQYF. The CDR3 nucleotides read TGTGCCAGCAGCTTGGTATTGGCTAGCGGATCCTACGAGCAGTACTTC.

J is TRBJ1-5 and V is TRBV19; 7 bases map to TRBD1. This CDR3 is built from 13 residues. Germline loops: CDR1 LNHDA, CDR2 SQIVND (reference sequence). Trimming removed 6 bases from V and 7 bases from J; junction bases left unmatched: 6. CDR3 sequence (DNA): TGTGCCAGTAGCCAGACAGGGATGCAGCCCCAGCATTTT. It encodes CASSQTGMQPQHF.

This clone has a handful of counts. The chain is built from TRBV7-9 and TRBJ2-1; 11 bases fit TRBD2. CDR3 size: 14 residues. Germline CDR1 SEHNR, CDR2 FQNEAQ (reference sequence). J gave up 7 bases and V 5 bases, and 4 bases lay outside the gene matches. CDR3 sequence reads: CASSQTSGTNEQFF. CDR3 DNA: TGTGCCAGCAGCCAGACTAGCGGGACAAATGAGCAGTTCTTC.

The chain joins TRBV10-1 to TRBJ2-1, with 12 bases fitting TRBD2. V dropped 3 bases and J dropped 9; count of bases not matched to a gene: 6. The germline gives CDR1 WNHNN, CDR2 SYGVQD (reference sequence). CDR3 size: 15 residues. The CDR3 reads CASSDTSGRRVEQFF. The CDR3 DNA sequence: TGCGCCAGCAGTGATACTAGCGGGAGGAGAGTTGAGCAGTTCTTC.

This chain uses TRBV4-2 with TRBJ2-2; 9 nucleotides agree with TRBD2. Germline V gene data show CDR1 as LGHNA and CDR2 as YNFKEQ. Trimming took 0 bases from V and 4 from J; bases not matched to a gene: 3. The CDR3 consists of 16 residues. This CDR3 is CASSQESGRITGELFF. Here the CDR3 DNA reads TGTGCCAGCAGCCAAGAGAGCGGGAGGATCACCGGGGAGCTGTTTTTT.